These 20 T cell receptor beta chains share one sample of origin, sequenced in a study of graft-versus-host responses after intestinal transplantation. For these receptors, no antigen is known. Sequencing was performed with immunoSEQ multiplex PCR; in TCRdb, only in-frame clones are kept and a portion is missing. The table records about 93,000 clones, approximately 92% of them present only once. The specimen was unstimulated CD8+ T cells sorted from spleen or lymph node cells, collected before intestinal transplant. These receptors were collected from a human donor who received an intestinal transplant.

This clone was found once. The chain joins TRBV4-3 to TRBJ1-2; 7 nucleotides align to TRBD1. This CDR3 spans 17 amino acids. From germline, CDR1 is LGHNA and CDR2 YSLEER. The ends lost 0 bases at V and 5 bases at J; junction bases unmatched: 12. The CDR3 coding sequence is TGCGCCAGCAGCCAAGAGATCAGGGACAGTGGCCCTTATGGCTACACCTTC. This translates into CASSQEIRDSGPYGYTF.

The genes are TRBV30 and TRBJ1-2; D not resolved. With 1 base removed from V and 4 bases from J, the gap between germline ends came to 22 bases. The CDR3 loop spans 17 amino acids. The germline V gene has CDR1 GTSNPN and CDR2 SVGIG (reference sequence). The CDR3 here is CAWSGLKSFGLGYGYTF. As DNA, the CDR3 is TGTGCCTGGAGTGGATTGAAATCTTTCGGTCTAGGCTATGGCTACACCTTC.

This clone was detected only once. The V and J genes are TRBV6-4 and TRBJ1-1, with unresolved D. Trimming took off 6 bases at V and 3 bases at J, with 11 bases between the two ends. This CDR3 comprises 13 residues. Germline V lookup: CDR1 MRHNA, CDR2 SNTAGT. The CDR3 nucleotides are TGTGCCAGCAGGGAACAGTCATACACTGAAGCTTTCTTT. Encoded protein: CASREQSYTEAFF.

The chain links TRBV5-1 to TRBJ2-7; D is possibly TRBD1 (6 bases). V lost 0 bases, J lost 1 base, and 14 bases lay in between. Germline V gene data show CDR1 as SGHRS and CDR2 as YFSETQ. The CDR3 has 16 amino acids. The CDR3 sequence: CASSLAGDTGSYEQYF. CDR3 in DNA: TGCGCCAGCAGCTTGGCCGGGGACACCGGTTCCTACGAGCAGTACTTC. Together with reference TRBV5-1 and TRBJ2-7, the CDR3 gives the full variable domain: KAGVTQTPRYLIKTRGQQVTLSCSPISGHRSVSWYQQTPGQGLQFLFEYFSETQRNKGNFPGRFSGRQFSNSRSEMNVSTLELGDSALYLCASSLAGDTGSYEQYFGPGTRLTVT.

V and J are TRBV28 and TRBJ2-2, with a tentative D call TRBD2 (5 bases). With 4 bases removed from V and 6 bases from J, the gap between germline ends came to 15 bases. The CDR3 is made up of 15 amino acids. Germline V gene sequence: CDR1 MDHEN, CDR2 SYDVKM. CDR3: CASSSPSLVPGELFF. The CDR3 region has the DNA TGTGCCAGCAGTTCCCCCTCACTAGTGCCCGGGGAGCTGTTTTTT.

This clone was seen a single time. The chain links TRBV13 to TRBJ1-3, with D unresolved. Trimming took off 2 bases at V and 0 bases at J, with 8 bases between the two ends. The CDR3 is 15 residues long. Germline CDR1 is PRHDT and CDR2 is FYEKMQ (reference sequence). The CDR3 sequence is CASSLTISSGNTIYF. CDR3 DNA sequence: TGTGCCAGCAGCTTAACAATCTCCTCTGGAAACACCATATATTTT.

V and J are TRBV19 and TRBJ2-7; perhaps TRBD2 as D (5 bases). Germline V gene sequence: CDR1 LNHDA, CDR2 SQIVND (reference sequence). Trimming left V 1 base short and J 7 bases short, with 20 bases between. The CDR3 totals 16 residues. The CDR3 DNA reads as TGTGCCAGTAGTATAGCAGACTCTAGGGCCGGCGGGGAGCAGTACTTC. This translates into CASSIADSRAGGEQYF. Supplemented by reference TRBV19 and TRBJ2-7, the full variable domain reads DGGITQSPKYLFRKEGQNVTLSCEQNLNHDAMYWYRQDPGQGLRLIYYSQIVNDFQKGDIAEGYSVSREKKESFPLTVTSAQKNPTAFYLCASSIADSRAGGEQYFGPGTRLTVT.

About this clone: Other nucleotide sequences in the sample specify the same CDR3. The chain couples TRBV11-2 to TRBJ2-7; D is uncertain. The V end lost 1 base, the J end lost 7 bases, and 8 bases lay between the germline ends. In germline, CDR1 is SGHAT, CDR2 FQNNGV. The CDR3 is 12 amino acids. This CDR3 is CASSLAGYEQYF. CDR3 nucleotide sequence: TGTGCCAGCAGCTTAGCAGGTTATGAGCAGTACTTC.

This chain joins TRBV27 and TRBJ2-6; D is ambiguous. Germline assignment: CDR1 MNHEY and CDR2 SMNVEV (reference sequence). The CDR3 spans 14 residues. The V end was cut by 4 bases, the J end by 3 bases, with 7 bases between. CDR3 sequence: CASSSVFGANVLTF. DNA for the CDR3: TGTGCCAGCAGTTCCGTCTTTGGGGCCAACGTCCTGACTTTC.

The chain's CDR3 is CAWSEGIAGWKYNEQFF. The CDR3 bases are TGTGCCTGGAGTGAGGGAATAGCGGGATGGAAGTACAATGAGCAGTTCTTC. The J gene is TRBJ2-1, the V gene TRBV30, with TRBD2 matching 8 bases. J was trimmed by 4 bases and V by 1 base; bases with no gene match: 12. This CDR3 comprises 17 residues. Germline CDR1 and CDR2: GTSNPN and SVGIG (reference sequence).

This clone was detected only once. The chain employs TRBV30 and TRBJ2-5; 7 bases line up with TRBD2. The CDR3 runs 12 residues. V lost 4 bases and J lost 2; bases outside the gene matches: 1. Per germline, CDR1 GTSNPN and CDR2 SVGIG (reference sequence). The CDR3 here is CAWTAGQETQYF. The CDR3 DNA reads TGTGCCTGGACAGCGGGGCAAGAGACCCAGTACTTC.

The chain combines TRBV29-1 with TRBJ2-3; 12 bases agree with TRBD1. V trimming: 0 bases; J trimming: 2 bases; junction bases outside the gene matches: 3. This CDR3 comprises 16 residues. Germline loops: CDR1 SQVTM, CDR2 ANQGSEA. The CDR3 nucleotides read TGCAGCGTTGAAGAGGGGACAGGGGGCTCCACAGATACGCAGTATTTT. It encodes CSVEEGTGGSTDTQYF.

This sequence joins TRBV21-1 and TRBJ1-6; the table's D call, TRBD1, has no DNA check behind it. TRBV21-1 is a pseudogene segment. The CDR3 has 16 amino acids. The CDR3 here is CASSIPETGRNSPLHF. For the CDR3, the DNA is TGTGCCAGCAGCATCCCCGAGACAGGGAGGAATTCACCCCTCCACTTT.

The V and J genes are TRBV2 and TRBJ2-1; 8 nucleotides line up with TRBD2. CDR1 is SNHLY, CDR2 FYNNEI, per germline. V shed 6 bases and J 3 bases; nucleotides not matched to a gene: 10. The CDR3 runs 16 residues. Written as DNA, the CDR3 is TGTGCCAGCAGCCGCCCGGGGACTAGTAACTACAATGAGCAGTTCTTC. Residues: CASSRPGTSNYNEQFF.

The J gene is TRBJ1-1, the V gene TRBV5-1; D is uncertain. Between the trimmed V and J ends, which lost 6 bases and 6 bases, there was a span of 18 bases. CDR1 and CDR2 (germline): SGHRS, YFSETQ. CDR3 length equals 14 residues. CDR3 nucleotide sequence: TGCGCCAGCACCCTCGAACTTGATAACTCTGAAGCTTTCTTT. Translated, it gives CASTLELDNSEAFF.

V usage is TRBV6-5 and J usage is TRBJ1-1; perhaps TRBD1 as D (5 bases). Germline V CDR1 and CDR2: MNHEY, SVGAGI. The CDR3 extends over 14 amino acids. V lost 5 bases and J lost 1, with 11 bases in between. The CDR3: CASSRLTGNTEAFF. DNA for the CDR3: TGTGCCAGCAGTCGCCTTACAGGGAACACTGAAGCTTTCTTT.

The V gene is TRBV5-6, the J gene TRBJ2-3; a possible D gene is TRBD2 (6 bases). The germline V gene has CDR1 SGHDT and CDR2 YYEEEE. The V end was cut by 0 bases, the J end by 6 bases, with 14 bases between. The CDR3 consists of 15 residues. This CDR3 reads CASSLVLDGGDTQYF. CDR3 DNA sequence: TGTGCCAGCAGCTTGGTACTAGATGGAGGGGATACGCAGTATTTT.

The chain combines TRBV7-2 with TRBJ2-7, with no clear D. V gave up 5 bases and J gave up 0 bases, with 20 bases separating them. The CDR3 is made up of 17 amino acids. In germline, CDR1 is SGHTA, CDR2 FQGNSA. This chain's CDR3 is CASSPPRLRLDSYEQYF. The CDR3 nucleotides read TGTGCCAGCAGCCCCCCACGACTTAGACTGGACTCCTACGAGCAGTACTTC. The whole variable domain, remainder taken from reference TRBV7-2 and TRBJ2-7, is GAGVSQSPSNKVTEKGKDVELRCDPISGHTALYWYRQSLGQGLEFLIYFQGNSAPDKSGLPSDRFSAERTGGSVSTLTIQRTQQEDSAVYLCASSPPRLRLDSYEQYFGPGTRLTVT.

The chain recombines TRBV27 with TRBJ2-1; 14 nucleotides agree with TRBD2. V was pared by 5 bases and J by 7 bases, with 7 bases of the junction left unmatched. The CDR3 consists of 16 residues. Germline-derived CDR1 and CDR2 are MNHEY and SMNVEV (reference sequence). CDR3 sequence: CASSPSTSGGGNEQFF. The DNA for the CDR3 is TGTGCCAGCAGTCCCTCGACTAGCGGGGGGGGGAATGAGCAGTTCTTC.

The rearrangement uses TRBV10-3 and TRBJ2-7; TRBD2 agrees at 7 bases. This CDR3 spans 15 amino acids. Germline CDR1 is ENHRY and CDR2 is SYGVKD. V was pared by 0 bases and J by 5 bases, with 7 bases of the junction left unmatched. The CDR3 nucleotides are TGTGCCATCAGTGAGTCTGTGGGAGGGCCGAACGAGCAGTACTTC. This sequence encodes CAISESVGGPNEQYF.